The clone carrying this TCR beta chain occurred many times. One junction end disagrees with the germline gene, perhaps due to a read error. The authors amplified TCR beta CDR3 regions from RNA transcripts. Second-round multiplex PCR followed a first-round RT-PCR using HTBI primers. Via MiXCR, TCRdb re-called the multiplex PCR reads, giving one row per CDR3 protein. In the table there are 650,000 to 900,000 distinct CDR3 sequences, roughly 40% of which are singletons. The sample is drawn from a study of Graves' ophthalmopathy and Graves' hyperthyroidism. The CDR3 length is 17 residues. Germline CDR1 is SSHAT and CDR2 is FNYEAQ (reference sequence).

This sequence joins TRBV7-7 and TRBJ2-5; 10 nucleotides line up with TRBD2. Input material: peripheral blood. This TCR came from an adult man with Graves' ophthalmopathy. CDR3 sequence: CASSLVRVAGGQETQYF. Here the CDR3 DNA reads TGTGCTAGCAGCTTAGTGCGGGTAGCGGGGGGACAAGAGACCCAGTACTTC.